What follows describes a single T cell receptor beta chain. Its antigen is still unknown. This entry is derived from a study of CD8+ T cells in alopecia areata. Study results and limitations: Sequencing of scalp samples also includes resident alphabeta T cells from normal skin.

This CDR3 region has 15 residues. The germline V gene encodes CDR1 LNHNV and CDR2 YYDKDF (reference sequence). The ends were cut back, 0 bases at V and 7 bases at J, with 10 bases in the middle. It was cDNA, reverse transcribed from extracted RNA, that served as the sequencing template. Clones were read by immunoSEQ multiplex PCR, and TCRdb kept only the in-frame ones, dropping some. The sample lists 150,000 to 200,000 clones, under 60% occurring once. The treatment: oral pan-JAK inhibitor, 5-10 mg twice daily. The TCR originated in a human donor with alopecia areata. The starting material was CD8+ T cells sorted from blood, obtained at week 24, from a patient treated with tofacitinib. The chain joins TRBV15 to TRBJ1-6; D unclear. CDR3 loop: CATSRDTPGNSPLHF. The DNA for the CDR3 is TGTGCCACCAGCAGAGATACCCCGGGGAATTCACCCCTCCACTTT.